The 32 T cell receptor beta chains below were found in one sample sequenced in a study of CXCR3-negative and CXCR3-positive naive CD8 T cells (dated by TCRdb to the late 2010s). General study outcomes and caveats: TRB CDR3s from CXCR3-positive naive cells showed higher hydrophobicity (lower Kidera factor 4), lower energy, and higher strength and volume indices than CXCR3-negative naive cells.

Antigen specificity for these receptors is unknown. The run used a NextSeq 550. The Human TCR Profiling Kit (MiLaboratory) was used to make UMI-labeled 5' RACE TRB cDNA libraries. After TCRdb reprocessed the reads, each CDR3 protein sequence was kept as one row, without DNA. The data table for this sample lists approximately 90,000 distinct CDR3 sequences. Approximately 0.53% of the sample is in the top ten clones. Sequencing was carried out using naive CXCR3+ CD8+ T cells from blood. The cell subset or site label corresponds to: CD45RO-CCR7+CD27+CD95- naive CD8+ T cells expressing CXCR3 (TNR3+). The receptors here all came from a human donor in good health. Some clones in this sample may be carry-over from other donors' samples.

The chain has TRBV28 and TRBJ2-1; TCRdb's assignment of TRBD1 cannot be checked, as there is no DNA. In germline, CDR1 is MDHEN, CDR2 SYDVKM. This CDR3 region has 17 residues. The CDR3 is CASSGDRAWSILPEQFF.

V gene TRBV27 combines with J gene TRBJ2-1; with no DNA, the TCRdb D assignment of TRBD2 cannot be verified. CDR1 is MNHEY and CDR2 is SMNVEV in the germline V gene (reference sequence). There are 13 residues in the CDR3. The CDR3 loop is CASMREGPGEQFF.

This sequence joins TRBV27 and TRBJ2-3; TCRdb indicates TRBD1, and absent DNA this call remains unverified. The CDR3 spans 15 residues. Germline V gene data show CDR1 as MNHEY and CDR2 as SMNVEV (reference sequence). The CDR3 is CASSPEDRSTDTQYF.

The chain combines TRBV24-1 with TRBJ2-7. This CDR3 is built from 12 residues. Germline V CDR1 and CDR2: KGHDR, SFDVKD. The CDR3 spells CATQDGFYEQYF.

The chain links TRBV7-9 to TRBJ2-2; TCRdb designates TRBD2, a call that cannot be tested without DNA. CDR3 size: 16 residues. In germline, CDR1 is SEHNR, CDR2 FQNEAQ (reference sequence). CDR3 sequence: CASSSGLTTSTGELFF. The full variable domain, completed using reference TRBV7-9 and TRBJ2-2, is DTGVSQNPRHKITKRGQNVTFRCDPISEHNRLYWYRQTLGQGPEFLTYFQNEAQLEKSRLLSDRFSAERPKGSFSTLEIQRTEQGDSAMYLCASSSGLTTSTGELFFGEGSRLTVL.

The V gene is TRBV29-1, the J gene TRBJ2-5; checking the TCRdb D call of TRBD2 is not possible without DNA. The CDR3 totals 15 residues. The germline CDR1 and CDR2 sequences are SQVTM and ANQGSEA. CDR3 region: CSVEGLAGEVETQYF.

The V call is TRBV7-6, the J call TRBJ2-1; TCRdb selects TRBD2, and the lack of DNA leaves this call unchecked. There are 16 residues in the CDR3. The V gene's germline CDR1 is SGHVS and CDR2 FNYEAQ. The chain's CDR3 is CASSLRGGGPLNEQFF.

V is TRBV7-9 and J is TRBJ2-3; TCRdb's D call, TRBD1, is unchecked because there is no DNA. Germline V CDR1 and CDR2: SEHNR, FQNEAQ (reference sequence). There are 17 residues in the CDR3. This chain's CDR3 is CASSFPTTGGTTDTQYF.

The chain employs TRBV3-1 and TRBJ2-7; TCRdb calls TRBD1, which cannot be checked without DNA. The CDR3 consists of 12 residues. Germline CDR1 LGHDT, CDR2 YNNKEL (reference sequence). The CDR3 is CASRAQGDEQYF.

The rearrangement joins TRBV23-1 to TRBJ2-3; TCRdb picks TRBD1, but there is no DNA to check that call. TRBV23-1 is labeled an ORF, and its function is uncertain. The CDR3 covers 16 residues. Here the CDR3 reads CASPPPSNMEDRYAVF.

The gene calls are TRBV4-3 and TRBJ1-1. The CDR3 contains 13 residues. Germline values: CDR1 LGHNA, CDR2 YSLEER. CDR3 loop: CASSQGTNTEAFF.

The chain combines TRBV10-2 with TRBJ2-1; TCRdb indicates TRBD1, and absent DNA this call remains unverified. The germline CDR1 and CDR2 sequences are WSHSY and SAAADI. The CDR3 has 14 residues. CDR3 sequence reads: CASRDGGSYNEQFF.

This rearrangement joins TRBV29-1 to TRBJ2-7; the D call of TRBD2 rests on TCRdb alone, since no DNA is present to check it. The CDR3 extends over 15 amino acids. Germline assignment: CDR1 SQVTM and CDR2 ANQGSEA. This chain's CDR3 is CSVLLLAGVEDEQYF.

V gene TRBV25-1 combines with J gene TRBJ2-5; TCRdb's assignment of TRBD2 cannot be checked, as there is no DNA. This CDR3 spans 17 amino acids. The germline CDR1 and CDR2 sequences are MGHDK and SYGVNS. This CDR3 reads CASSDGRLAGYKETQYF.

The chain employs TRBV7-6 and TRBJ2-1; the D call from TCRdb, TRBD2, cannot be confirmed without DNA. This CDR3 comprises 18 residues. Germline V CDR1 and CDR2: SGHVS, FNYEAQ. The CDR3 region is CASSLNRGDSGSYNEQFF.

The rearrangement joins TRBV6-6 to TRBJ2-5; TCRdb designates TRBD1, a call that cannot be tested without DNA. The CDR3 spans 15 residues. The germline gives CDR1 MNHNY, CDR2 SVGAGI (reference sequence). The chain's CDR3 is CASSRGTGYQETQYF.

The CDR3: CASSSGQGGYNEQFF. The chain joins TRBV13 to TRBJ2-1; TCRdb reports TRBD1, a call that lacks DNA to check it against. The length of the CDR3 is 15 residues. Looked up from germline, CDR1 is PRHDT and CDR2 is FYEKMQ (reference sequence).

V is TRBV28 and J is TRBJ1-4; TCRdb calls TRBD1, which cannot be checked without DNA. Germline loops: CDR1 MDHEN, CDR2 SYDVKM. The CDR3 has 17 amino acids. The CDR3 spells CASSPDRGGATNEKLFF. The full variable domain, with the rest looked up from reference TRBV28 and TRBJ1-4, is DVKVTQSSRYLVKRTGEKVFLECVQDMDHENMFWYRQDPGLGLRLIYFSYDVKMKEKGDIPEGYSVSREKKERFSLILESASTNQTSMYLCASSPDRGGATNEKLFFGSGTQLSVL.

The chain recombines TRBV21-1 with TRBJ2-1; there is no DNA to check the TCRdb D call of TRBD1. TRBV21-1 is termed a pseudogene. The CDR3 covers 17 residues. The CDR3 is CASSKGPRESSYNEQFF.

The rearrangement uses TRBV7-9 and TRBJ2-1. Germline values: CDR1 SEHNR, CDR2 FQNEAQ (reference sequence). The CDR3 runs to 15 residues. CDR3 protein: CASSAQTPTYNEQFF. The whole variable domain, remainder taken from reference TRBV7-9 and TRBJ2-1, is DTGVSQNPRHKITKRGQNVTFRCDPISEHNRLYWYRQTLGQGPEFLTYFQNEAQLEKSRLLSDRFSAERPKGSFSTLEIQRTEQGDSAMYLCASSAQTPTYNEQFFGPGTRLTVL.

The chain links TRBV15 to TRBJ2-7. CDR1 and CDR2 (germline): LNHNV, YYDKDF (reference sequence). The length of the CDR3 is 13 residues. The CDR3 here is CATSGETSYEQYF.

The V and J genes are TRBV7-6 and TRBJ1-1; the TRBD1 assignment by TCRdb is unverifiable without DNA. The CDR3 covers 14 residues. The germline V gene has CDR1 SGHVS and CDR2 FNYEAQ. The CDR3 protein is CASSSLGQDTEAFF. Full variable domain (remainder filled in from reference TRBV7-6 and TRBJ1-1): GAGVSQSPRYKVTKRGQDVALRCDPISGHVSLYWYRQALGQGPEFLTYFNYEAQQDKSGLPNDRFSAERPEGSISTLTIQRTEQRDSAMYRCASSSLGQDTEAFFGQGTRLTVV.

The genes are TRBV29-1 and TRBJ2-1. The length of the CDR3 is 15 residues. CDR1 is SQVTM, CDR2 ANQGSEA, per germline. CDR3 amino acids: CSVEDLRSSYNEQFF.

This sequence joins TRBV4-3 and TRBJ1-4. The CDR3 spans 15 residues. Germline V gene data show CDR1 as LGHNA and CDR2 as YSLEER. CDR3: CASSQDREEMRKLFF.

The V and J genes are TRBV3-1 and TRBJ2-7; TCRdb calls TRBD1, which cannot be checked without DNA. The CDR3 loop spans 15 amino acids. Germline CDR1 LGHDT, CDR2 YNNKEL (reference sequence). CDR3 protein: CASSPDLTGGDEQYF.

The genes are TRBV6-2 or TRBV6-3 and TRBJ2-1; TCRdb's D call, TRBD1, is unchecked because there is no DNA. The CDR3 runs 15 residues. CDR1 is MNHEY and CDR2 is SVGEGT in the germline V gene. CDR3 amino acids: CASNARGRVYNEQFF.

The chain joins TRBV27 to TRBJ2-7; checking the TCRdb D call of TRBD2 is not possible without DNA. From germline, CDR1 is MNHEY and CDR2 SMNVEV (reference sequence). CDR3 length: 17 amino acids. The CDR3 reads CASSFLSPSMPSYEQYF.

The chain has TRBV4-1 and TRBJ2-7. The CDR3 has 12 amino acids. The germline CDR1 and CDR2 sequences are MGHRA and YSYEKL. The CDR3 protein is CASSQDFGEQYF.

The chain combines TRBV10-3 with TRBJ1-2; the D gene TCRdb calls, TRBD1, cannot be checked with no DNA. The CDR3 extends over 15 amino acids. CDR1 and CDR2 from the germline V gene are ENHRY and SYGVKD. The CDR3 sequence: CAISEREQGDYGYTF.

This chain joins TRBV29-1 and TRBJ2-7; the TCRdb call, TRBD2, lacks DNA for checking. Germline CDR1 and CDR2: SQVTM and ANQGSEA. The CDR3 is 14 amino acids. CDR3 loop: CSVEDRGRYREQYF.

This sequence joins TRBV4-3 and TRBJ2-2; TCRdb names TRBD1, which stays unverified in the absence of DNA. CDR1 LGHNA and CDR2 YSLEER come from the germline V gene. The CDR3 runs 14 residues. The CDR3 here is CASSRDRGGRELFF.

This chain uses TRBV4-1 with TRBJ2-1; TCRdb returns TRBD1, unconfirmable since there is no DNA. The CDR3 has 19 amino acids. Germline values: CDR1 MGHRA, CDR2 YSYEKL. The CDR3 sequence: CASSRRLIDPLQDINEQFF.